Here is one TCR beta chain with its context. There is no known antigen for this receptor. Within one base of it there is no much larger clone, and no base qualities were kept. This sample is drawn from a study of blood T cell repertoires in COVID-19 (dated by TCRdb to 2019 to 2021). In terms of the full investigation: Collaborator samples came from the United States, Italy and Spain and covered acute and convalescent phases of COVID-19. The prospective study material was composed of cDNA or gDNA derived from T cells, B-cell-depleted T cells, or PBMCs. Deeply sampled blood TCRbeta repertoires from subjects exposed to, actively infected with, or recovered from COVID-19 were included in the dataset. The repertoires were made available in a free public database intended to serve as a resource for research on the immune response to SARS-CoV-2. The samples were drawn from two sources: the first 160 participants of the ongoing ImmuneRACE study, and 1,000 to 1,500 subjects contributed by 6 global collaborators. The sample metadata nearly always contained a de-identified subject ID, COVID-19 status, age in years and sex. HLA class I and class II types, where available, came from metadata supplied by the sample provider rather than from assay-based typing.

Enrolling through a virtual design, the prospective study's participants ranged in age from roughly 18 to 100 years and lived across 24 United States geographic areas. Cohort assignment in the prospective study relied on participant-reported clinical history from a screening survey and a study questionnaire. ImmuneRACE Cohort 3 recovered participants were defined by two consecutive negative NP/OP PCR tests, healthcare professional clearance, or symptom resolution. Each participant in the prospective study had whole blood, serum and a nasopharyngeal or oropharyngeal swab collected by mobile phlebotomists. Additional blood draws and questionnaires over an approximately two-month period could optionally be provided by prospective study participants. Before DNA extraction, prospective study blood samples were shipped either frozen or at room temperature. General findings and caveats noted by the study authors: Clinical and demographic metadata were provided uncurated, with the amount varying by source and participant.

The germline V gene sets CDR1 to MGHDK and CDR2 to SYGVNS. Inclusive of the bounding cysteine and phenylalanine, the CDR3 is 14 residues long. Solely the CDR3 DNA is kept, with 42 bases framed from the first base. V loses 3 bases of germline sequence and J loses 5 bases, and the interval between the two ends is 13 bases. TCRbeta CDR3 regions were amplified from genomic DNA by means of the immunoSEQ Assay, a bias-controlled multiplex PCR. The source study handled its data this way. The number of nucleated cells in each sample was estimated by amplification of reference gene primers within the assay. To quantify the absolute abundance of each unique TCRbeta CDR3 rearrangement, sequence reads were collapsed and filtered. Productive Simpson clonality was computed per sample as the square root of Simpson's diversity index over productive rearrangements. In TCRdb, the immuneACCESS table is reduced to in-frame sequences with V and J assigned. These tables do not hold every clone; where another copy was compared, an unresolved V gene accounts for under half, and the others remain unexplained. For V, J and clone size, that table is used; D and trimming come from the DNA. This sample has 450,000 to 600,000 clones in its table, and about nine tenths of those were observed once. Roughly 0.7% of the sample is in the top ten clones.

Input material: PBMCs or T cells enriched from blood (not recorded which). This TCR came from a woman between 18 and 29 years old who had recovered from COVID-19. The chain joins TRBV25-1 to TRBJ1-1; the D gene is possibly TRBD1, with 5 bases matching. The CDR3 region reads CASSDHRGRTEAFF. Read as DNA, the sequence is TGTGCCAGCAGTGATCATAGGGGTCGAACTGAAGCTTTCTTT.